These T cell receptor beta chains were read from a single sample in a study of T cells after yellow fever vaccination. TCRdb re-analysed the 5' RACE reads in MiXCR, keeping a single row per CDR3 protein. The profile covers 300,000 or so distinct CDR3 sequences, with roughly 7% appearing a single time and over 15% taken by the ten largest. Sequenced here: PBMCs, sampled 35 to 50 days after the first yellow fever vaccination. These receptor sequences come from a man younger than 30 who received the YFV17D yellow fever vaccine. CDR3s include the opening cysteine and the closing phenylalanine or tryptophan. A D gene is named only where the DNA matches it firmly. Clone size is not always given. Where it is, it says once, few, many or a class for expanded clones.

abundance	j_gene	d_gene	v_gene	CDR3nt	CDR3aa
.	TRBJ2-1	.	TRBV5-1	TGCGCCAGCAGCTTGGAGGGGGGCCTCAATGAGCAGTTCTTC	CASSLEGGLNEQFF
.	TRBJ2-1	TRBD2	TRBV11-2	TGTGCCAGCAGCTCCCCGACTAGCGGGGGGCGGGGGAGCTCCTACAATGAGCAGTTCTTC	CASSSPTSGGRGSSYNEQFF
few	TRBJ1-1	.	TRBV7-2	TGTGCCAGCAGCTTAGGTTGGGACACTGAAGCTTTCTTT	CASSLGWDTEAFF
.	TRBJ2-1	.	TRBV4-2	TGTGCCAGCAGCCAAGCAGGGAACAATGAGCAGTTCTTC	CASSQAGNNEQFF
few	TRBJ2-6	.	TRBV14	TGTGCCAGCAGCTACCAGGGTACGTCTGGGGCCAACGTCCTGACTTTC	CASSYQGTSGANVLTF
.	TRBJ1-4	.	TRBV5-1	TGCGCCAGCAGCTTGGCGGCAGGGACTGTTGAAAAACTGTTTTTT	CASSLAAGTVEKLFF
.	TRBJ2-1	.	TRBV4-2	TGTGCCAGCAGCCAAGGGGGCGACTACAATGAGCAGTTCTTC	CASSQGGDYNEQFF
.	TRBJ1-1	.	TRBV28	TGTGCCAGCAGTGTAGTCTGGAGGGGGTCCGGGGACACTGAAGCTTTCTTT	CASSVVWRGSGDTEAFF
.	TRBJ1-1	.	TRBV10-3	TGTGCCATCACCCCAGACCGGAACACTGAAGCTTTCTTT	CAITPDRNTEAFF
many	TRBJ2-1	.	TRBV9	TGTGCCAGCAGCGTAGTAGGGGGGGGGCGGAATGAGCAGTTCTTC	CASSVVGGGRNEQFF
many	TRBJ2-5	TRBD2	TRBV6-5	TGTGCCAGCAGTTACTCACCGGGGGGGAACTGGGGTCAAGAGACCCAGTACTTC	CASSYSPGGNWGQETQYF
many	TRBJ2-2	.	TRBV7-2	TGTGCCAGCAGCTTGCACTCTGGGACCGGGGAGCTGTTTTTT	CASSLHSGTGELFF
few	TRBJ2-4	TRBD2	TRBV6-1	TGTGCCAGCACAGGGCGGGGGACCGCCTACATTCAGTACTTC	CASTGRGTAYIQYF
.	TRBJ2-1	TRBD2	TRBV11-1	TGTGCCAGCAGCCCCTCCGGGACTAGCGGGGGCCCCCAATACAATGAGCAGTTCTTC	CASSPSGTSGGPQYNEQFF